Below, one T cell receptor (beta chain) is given with its context. What it binds is unknown. This sample was included in a study of T cell responses to AZD1222 COVID-19 vaccine. On the study more broadly: Second-dose intervals of approximately 4 or approximately 12 weeks were pooled. The study, taken as a whole, reports: AZD1222 recipients seropositive at baseline numbered only six or seven. There were vaccine-associated CD4 TCRs across spike, dominant at 160-218 and 743-854. Receipt of two AZD1222 doses was followed by a rise in Spike-specific TCR breadth and depth.

Method: immunoSEQ multiplex PCR; TCRdb's copy keeps in-frame clones and lacks some. The table lists around 150,000 clones, around 94% of them singletons. The CDR3 extends over 16 amino acids. CDR1 and CDR2 (germline): MDHEN, SYDVKM. Unmatched junction bases numbered 8, after V lost 5 bases and J lost 5 bases. The receptor was derived from an adult in good health. The sequenced sample was peripheral blood, obtained on day 0 of AZD1222 vaccination. V usage is TRBV28 and J usage is TRBJ2-3; 12 nucleotides match TRBD2. The CDR3 DNA follows: TGTGCCAGCAGTACGAGGACTAGCGGGGATTTAGATACGCAGTATTTT. Its translation: CASSTRTSGDLDTQYF.